This entry lists 19 T cell receptor beta chains sequenced from one sample in a study of T cell repertoires in cytomegalovirus infection. TCRdb passed the reads through MiXCR, listing each CDR3 protein once. The repertoire holds some 150,000 distinct CDR3 sequences, with about 6% as singletons. Sample: PBMCs. These receptors originate from a human donor in good health (CMV status not recorded). Some clones in this sample may be carry-over from other donors' samples.

This clonotype was recorded at least ten times. The chain links TRBV19 to TRBJ2-7; 8 positions match TRBD1. Germline CDR1 and CDR2: LNHDA and SQIVND (reference sequence). V lost 4 bases to trimming and J lost 5 bases; unmatched junction nucleotides: 7. The CDR3 has 14 residues. The chain's CDR3 is CASSRRQGSHEQYF. DNA of the CDR3: TGTGCCAGTAGTAGAAGACAGGGGTCCCACGAGCAGTACTTC. Full variable domain (remainder filled in from reference TRBV19 and TRBJ2-7): DGGITQSPKYLFRKEGQNVTLSCEQNLNHDAMYWYRQDPGQGLRLIYYSQIVNDFQKGDIAEGYSVSREKKESFPLTVTSAQKNPTAFYLCASSRRQGSHEQYFGPGTRLTVT.

This clonotype was counted a few times. This rearrangement joins TRBV6-5 to TRBJ1-1; TRBD1 agrees at 9 bases. The V gene end was trimmed by 2 bases and the J gene end by 4 bases; junction bases not matched to a gene: 5. This CDR3 is 15 amino acids long. CDR1 is MNHEY, CDR2 SVGAGI, per germline. The CDR3 DNA reads as TGTGCCAGCAGTTACCGGGACAGGGTGTCCACTGAAGCTTTCTTT. Amino acid sequence: CASSYRDRVSTEAFF.

This clonotype was seen at least ten times. The gene calls are TRBV23-1 and TRBJ1-4; no clear D gene. TRBV23-1 is an ORF, with its function uncertain. The CDR3 is 16 residues long. V was shortened by 3 bases and J by 7 bases, with 18 bases between the two germline ends. The CDR3, as DNA: TGCGCCAGCAGTCAGAGGGCAGGTCGAGACGTTGAAAAACTGTTTTTT. Its translation is CASSQRAGRDVEKLFF.

This clonotype was recorded at least ten times. V is TRBV7-2 and J is TRBJ1-1, with TRBD1 identical over 7 bases. V shed 5 bases, J shed 2 bases, and the junction held 5 bases outside the gene matches. This CDR3 comprises 14 residues. The germline V gene has CDR1 SGHTA and CDR2 FQGNSA. CDR3 in DNA: TGTGCCAGCAGCCGTAGACAGGGCAACACTGAAGCTTTCTTT. This translates into CASSRRQGNTEAFF.

This clonotype was observed at least ten times. V usage is TRBV20-1 and J usage is TRBJ2-4; 11 bases agree with TRBD2. The CDR3 is made up of 17 amino acids. Losses at the gene ends were 4 bases for V and 2 bases for J; bases not matched to a gene: 10. Germline CDR1 DFQATT, CDR2 SNEGSKA (reference sequence). This CDR3 is CSATKSLAGGSKNIQYF. The CDR3 DNA reads TGCAGTGCTACGAAATCCCTAGCGGGGGGTTCCAAAAACATTCAGTACTTC.

This clonotype was detected many times. The chain has TRBV7-6 and TRBJ2-5; D gene ambiguous. Germline V CDR1 and CDR2: SGHVS, FNYEAQ. V was pared by 5 bases and J by 5 bases, with 6 bases between. This CDR3 spans 11 amino acids. The CDR3, as DNA: TGTGCCAGCAGCGCCTCGGAGACCCAGTACTTC. This translates into CASSASETQYF. Using reference TRBV7-6 and TRBJ2-5 for the parts outside the CDR3, the full variable domain is GAGVSQSPRYKVTKRGQDVALRCDPISGHVSLYWYRQALGQGPEFLTYFNYEAQQDKSGLPNDRFSAERPEGSISTLTIQRTEQRDSAMYRCASSASETQYFGPGTRLLVL.

This clonotype has at least ten counts. The rearrangement uses TRBV7-2 and TRBJ2-2; possible D gene TRBD1, 6 bases. Germline V gene data show CDR1 as SGHTA and CDR2 as FQGNSA. This CDR3 comprises 16 residues. V lost 5 bases, J lost 0 bases, and 13 bases lay in between. This CDR3 reads CASSRNRDTNTGELFF. CDR3 DNA sequence: TGTGCCAGCAGCCGCAACCGGGACACGAACACCGGGGAGCTGTTTTTT.

This chain links TRBV7-9 with TRBJ2-7; D gene ambiguous. The CDR3 spans 14 residues. Trimming stripped 5 bases from V and 2 bases from J, with 13 bases between. Germline lookup yields CDR1 SEHNR and CDR2 FQNEAQ (reference sequence). CDR3 coding DNA: TGTGCCAGCAGCCCTTTTGACCGTCCCTACGAGCAGTACTTC. Its translation: CASSPFDRPYEQYF. The full variable domain, with the rest looked up from reference TRBV7-9 and TRBJ2-7, is DTGVSQNPRHKITKRGQNVTFRCDPISEHNRLYWYRQTLGQGPEFLTYFQNEAQLEKSRLLSDRFSAERPKGSFSTLEIQRTEQGDSAMYLCASSPFDRPYEQYFGPGTRLTVT.

This clonotype was counted between two and nine times. The chain recombines TRBV6-1 with TRBJ1-5, with 7 bases fitting TRBD1. This CDR3 region has 14 residues. Germline lookup yields CDR1 MNHNS and CDR2 SASEGT. V lost 5 bases to trimming and J lost 6 bases; unmatched junction nucleotides: 7. In nucleotides, the CDR3 is TGTGCCAGCAGTATCACAGGGGACGGTCAGCCCCAGCATTTT. This sequence encodes CASSITGDGQPQHF.

This clonotype was observed many times. The J gene is TRBJ1-4, the V gene TRBV7-2, with D tentatively TRBD1 (6 bases). Germline V gene lookup returns CDR1 SGHTA and CDR2 FQGNSA. The CDR3 runs to 14 residues. Trimming stripped 3 bases from V and 6 bases from J, with 11 bases between. CDR3 protein: CASSLQGRDEKLFF. CDR3 bases: TGTGCCAGCAGCTTGCAGGGGAGGGATGAAAAACTGTTTTTT. The variable domain in full, completed from reference TRBV7-2 and TRBJ1-4, reads GAGVSQSPSNKVTEKGKDVELRCDPISGHTALYWYRQSLGQGLEFLIYFQGNSAPDKSGLPSDRFSAERTGGSVSTLTIQRTQQEDSAVYLCASSLQGRDEKLFFGSGTQLSVL.

The chain links TRBV11-2 to TRBJ1-1; no reliable D call. Between the trimmed V and J ends, which lost 5 bases and 4 bases, there was a span of 11 bases. The CDR3 sequence is 13 residues long. Germline values: CDR1 SGHAT, CDR2 FQNNGV. The CDR3 sequence: CASSPSRVTEAFF. The DNA of the CDR3 is TGTGCCAGCAGCCCCTCGCGTGTCACTGAAGCTTTCTTT. Full variable domain (outside the CDR3, taken from reference TRBV11-2 and TRBJ1-1): EAGVAQSPRYKIIEKRQSVAFWCNPISGHATLYWYQQILGQGPKLLIQFQNNGVVDDSQLPKDRFSAERLKGVDSTLKIQPAKLEDSAVYLCASSPSRVTEAFFGQGTRLTVV.

The sample holds a few counts of this clonotype. The CDR3 spells CASSLGKDTEAFF. CDR3 sequence (DNA): TGCGCCAGCTCCTTAGGGAAGGACACTGAAGCTTTCTTT. The rearrangement joins TRBV10-2 to TRBJ1-1; D remains ambiguous. The germline V and J ends were trimmed by 8 bases and 3 bases, with 13 bases remaining between them. The CDR3 covers 13 residues. Germline loops: CDR1 WSHSY, CDR2 SAAADI.

This clonotype was observed many times. This chain links TRBV7-9 with TRBJ1-1; D call uncertain. Germline V gene lookup returns CDR1 SEHNR and CDR2 FQNEAQ (reference sequence). CDR3 length: 14 amino acids. The V end lost 2 bases, the J end lost 0 bases, and 7 bases lay between the germline ends. The CDR3 region is CASSLWMLNTEAFF. CDR3 coding DNA: TGTGCCAGCAGCTTATGGATGTTGAACACTGAAGCTTTCTTT.

This clonotype was seen many times. The J gene is TRBJ1-5, the V gene TRBV20-1, with 9 nucleotides matching TRBD1. V lost 1 base to trimming and J lost 2 bases; unmatched junction nucleotides: 12. The CDR3 is made up of 18 amino acids. The germline V gene encodes CDR1 DFQATT and CDR2 SNEGSKA (reference sequence). The CDR3 region has the DNA TGCAGTGCTAGAGGGGGGGGACAGGGAGTTCGGGGCAATCAGCCCCAGCATTTT. Amino acids: CSARGGGQGVRGNQPQHF.

This clonotype has ten or more counts. The rearrangement links TRBV12-3 or TRBV12-4 to TRBJ1-3, with a possible D match to TRBD1 (5 bases). V lost 4 bases and J 0 bases, leaving 7 bases between the germline ends. This CDR3 region has 14 residues. The CDR3 DNA reads as TGTGCCAGCAGTTGGGGCCACTCTGGAAACACCATATATTTT. It yields the protein CASSWGHSGNTIYF.

Many counts were recorded for this clonotype. J is TRBJ1-5 and V is TRBV7-2, with 8 bases that match TRBD1. This CDR3 comprises 16 residues. CDR1 is SGHTA, CDR2 FQGNSA, per germline. The V segment lost 1 base and the J segment 7 bases; nucleotides outside the gene matches: 9. CDR3 residues: CASSLDYRGSGQPQHF. The CDR3 bases are TGTGCCAGCAGCTTAGACTACAGGGGGTCGGGACAGCCCCAGCATTTT.

This clonotype was picked up many times. The V call is TRBV6-1, the J call TRBJ2-7, with 8 nucleotides matching TRBD2. Germline V gene data show CDR1 as MNHNS and CDR2 as SASEGT. There are 14 residues in the CDR3. Trimming removed 6 bases from V and 3 bases from J; junction bases left unmatched: 7. The CDR3 nucleotides are TGTGCCAGCAGATATACCAGCGGGAGCTACGAGCAGTACTTC. As protein: CASRYTSGSYEQYF.

This clonotype was counted at least ten times. This chain links TRBV14 with TRBJ2-2; D unclear. Germline CDR1 SGHDN, CDR2 FVKESK. This CDR3 has 13 residues. Trimming shortened V by 4 bases and J by 4 bases, and 7 bases separated the two germline ends. CDR3 in amino acids: CASSPQITGELFF. As DNA, the CDR3 is TGTGCCAGCAGCCCCCAAATCACCGGGGAGCTGTTTTTT. The full variable domain, rest sourced from reference TRBV14 and TRBJ2-2, is EAGVTQFPSHSVIEKGQTVTLRCDPISGHDNLYWYRRVMGKEIKFLLHFVKESKQDESGMPNNRFLAERTGGTYSTLKVQPAELEDSGVYFCASSPQITGELFFGEGSRLTVL.

This clonotype was recorded at least ten times. This rearrangement joins TRBV7-8 to TRBJ1-2; D is unclear. CDR3 length: 16 residues. V lost 5 bases and J 2 bases, leaving 18 bases between the germline ends. Germline CDR1 and CDR2: SGHVS and FQNEAQ. The CDR3 nucleotides are TGTGCCAGCAGCGTCCGGGATCCAACAATAAACTATGGCTACACCTTC. Translating it yields CASSVRDPTINYGYTF.